One sample yielded the 27 T cell receptor beta chains listed below, sequenced in a study of T cells in Graves' hyperthyroidism and ophthalmopathy. Amplification targeted TCR beta CDR3 regions from RNA transcripts. HTBI primers were used for first-round RT-PCR of the TCR CDR3. Via MiXCR, TCRdb re-called the multiplex PCR reads, giving one row per CDR3 protein. The repertoire consists of around 580,000 distinct CDR3 sequences, with just over 45% occurring once and the leading ten covering about 8.3%. Input material: peripheral blood or thyroid tissue (not recorded which). These receptors originate from a woman between 18 and 29 years old with Graves' hyperthyroidism.

This clonotype came up many times. V gene TRBV12-3 or TRBV12-4 combines with J gene TRBJ1-2, with D perhaps TRBD1 (6 bases). Trimming removed 5 bases from V and 5 bases from J, with 15 bases in between. The CDR3 spans 14 residues. The CDR3 sequence: CASSEHREWYGYTF. The CDR3 DNA reads TGTGCCAGCAGTGAACACAGGGAGTGGTATGGCTACACCTTC.

The chain combines TRBV20-1 with TRBJ1-3, with unresolved D. The length of the CDR3 is 15 residues. In germline, CDR1 is DFQATT, CDR2 SNEGSKA (reference sequence). V lost 0 bases to trimming and J lost 3 bases, with 12 bases between them. The CDR3 region is CSARERSGFGNTIYF. Here the CDR3 DNA reads TGCAGTGCTAGAGAGCGTTCTGGATTTGGAAACACCATATATTTT.

This clonotype has at least ten counts. This chain links TRBV9 with TRBJ2-2; D is possibly TRBD2 (6 bases). The CDR3 is made up of 16 amino acids. Between the trimmed V and J ends, which lost 2 bases and 6 bases, there was a span of 17 bases. CDR1 and CDR2 from the germline V gene are SGDLS and YYNGEE. DNA of the CDR3: TGTGCCAGCAGCGTTATGGACAACCCGGGGGCCGGGGAGCTGTTTTTT. Protein: CASSVMDNPGAGELFF.

The CDR3 sequence: CSASRDTDSGYF. Written as DNA, the CDR3 is TGCAGTGCTTCACGGGACACTGATTCGGGGTACTTC. This rearrangement joins TRBV20-1 to TRBJ2-4; a possible D gene is TRBD1 (6 bases). This CDR3 contains 12 residues. Germline CDR1 DFQATT, CDR2 SNEGSKA (reference sequence). V was cut by 5 bases and J by 15 bases, with 20 bases left in between.

This clonotype was seen ten or more times. The gene calls are TRBV12-3 or TRBV12-4 and TRBJ1-1; D is uncertain. The CDR3 runs 14 residues. The V gene lost 4 bases and the J gene lost 1 base, with 10 bases spanning the gap. The CDR3 loop is CASSWYRRNTEAFF. The CDR3 DNA reads as TGTGCCAGCAGTTGGTATAGGCGGAACACTGAAGCTTTCTTT.

This clonotype was recorded at least ten times. The V and J genes are TRBV2 and TRBJ1-3; D ambiguous. Trimming removed 4 bases from V and 2 bases from J, with 9 bases in between. This CDR3 contains 14 residues. Germline CDR1 and CDR2: SNHLY and FYNNEI. The CDR3 DNA reads as TGTGCCAGCAGTGCAAGGGAGACTGGAAACACCATATATTTT. Translated, it gives CASSARETGNTIYF.

The J gene is TRBJ1-1, the V gene TRBV2, with D tentatively TRBD1 (5 bases). CDR1 and CDR2 from the germline V gene are SNHLY and FYNNEI. The CDR3 has 14 residues. V was clipped by 4 bases and J by 0 bases, with 9 bases between them. The CDR3: CASSADRLNTEAFF. CDR3 DNA: TGTGCCAGCAGTGCAGACAGACTGAACACTGAAGCTTTCTTT.

This clonotype was found many times. The gene calls are TRBV19 and TRBJ2-6; 8 nucleotides align to TRBD1. This CDR3 region has 16 residues. Germline CDR1 and CDR2: LNHDA and SQIVND (reference sequence). V lost 6 bases and J lost 2; bases outside the gene matches: 6. CDR3 nucleotides: TGTGCCAGTAGAGGCAGGGGGCTCGCTGGGGCCAACGTCCTGACTTTC. It codes for CASRGRGLAGANVLTF.

This clonotype was recorded at least ten times. The chain uses TRBV2 and TRBJ1-5; 7 positions agree with TRBD1. From germline, CDR1 is SNHLY and CDR2 FYNNEI. V gave up 6 bases and J gave up 6 bases; unmatched junction bases: 11. This CDR3 has 15 amino acids. CDR3 coding DNA: TGTGCCAGCAGCGAATTCAGGGGGGCAAGTCAGCCCCAGCATTTT. It specifies CASSEFRGASQPQHF.

This clonotype was seen repeatedly, ten times or more. This chain uses TRBV6-6 with TRBJ2-7, with D possibly being TRBD2 (6 bases). Germline V CDR1 and CDR2: MNHNY, SVGAGI (reference sequence). Trimming left V 10 bases short and J 2 bases short, with 12 bases between. CDR3 length: 12 amino acids. The CDR3 is CATWTGAYEQYF. In DNA, the CDR3 is TGTGCCACCTGGACGGGAGCCTACGAGCAGTACTTC.

This chain joins TRBV15 and TRBJ1-3; D gene uncertain. The V and J ends lost 5 bases and 8 bases respectively, with 16 bases between them. The length of the CDR3 is 14 residues. In germline, CDR1 is LNHNV, CDR2 YYDKDF (reference sequence). CDR3 in DNA: TGTGCCACCAGCCGAGGGATACTGCCTGACACCATATATTTT. Its translation is CATSRGILPDTIYF. Full variable domain (rest looked up from reference TRBV15 and TRBJ1-3): DAMVIQNPRYQVTQFGKPVTLSCSQTLNHNVMYWYQQKSSQAPKLLFHYYDKDFNNEADTPDNFQSRRPNTSFCFLDIRSPGLGDTAMYLCATSRGILPDTIYFGEGSWLTVV.

This chain links TRBV20-1 with TRBJ2-3; 15 positions agree with TRBD2. J was trimmed by 2 bases and V by 6 bases; bases with no gene match: 12. Germline V lookup: CDR1 DFQATT, CDR2 SNEGSKA (reference sequence). This CDR3 is 18 amino acids long. The CDR3 nucleotides are TGCAGTGCGACGGGACTAGCGGGAGGAGGGGAGTTCACAGATACGCAGTATTTT. This encodes CSATGLAGGGEFTDTQYF.

The V and J genes are TRBV7-2 and TRBJ1-2; D unclear. CDR3 length: 13 amino acids. Germline lookup yields CDR1 SGHTA and CDR2 FQGNSA. Trimming took 5 bases from V and 6 from J, leaving 13 bases between them. CDR3 nucleotides: TGTGCCAGCAGCCTCTGGGGTGGGGATGGCTACACCTTC. This encodes CASSLWGGDGYTF. The whole variable domain, filled in from reference TRBV7-2 and TRBJ1-2, reads GAGVSQSPSNKVTEKGKDVELRCDPISGHTALYWYRQSLGQGLEFLIYFQGNSAPDKSGLPSDRFSAERTGGSVSTLTIQRTQQEDSAVYLCASSLWGGDGYTFGSGTRLTVV.

This clonotype was seen many times. The chain has TRBV6-6 and TRBJ1-4; D remains ambiguous. V was pared by 8 bases and J by 8 bases, with 12 bases between. Germline assignment: CDR1 MNHNY and CDR2 SVGAGI (reference sequence). CDR3 length equals 12 residues. The DNA of the CDR3 is TGTGCCAGCTACTTAAATGCGGAAAAACTGTTTTTT. Amino acids: CASYLNAEKLFF.

For this clonotype: A read error may account for a junction end that differs from germline. J is TRBJ2-5 and V is TRBV15; 11 positions match TRBD2. The CDR3 totals 15 residues. Germline values: CDR1 LNHNV, CDR2 YYDKDF (reference sequence). DNA for the CDR3: TGTGCCACCAGCAGAGCCGGGACTAGCGGTCTAAATCGATATTTC. This encodes CATSRAGTSGLNRYF.

The gene calls are TRBV4-1 and TRBJ2-7; 11 bases map to TRBD2. The J call may be faulty, since TRBJ2-1 better matches the DNA end. The germline V gene has CDR1 MGHRA and CDR2 YSYEKL. The CDR3 covers 14 residues. This CDR3 is CASSQDRTSGLQFF. CDR3 DNA sequence: TGCGCCAGCAGCCAAGATAGGACTAGCGGGTTGCAGTTCTTC.

Details on this clonotype: A read error may explain this, as a much larger clone is one base away. The chain links TRBV6-1 to TRBJ1-5; TRBD1 is a possible D gene (5 bases). Germline CDR1 and CDR2: MNHNS and SASEGT. The length of the CDR3 is 13 residues. The CDR3 spells CASRGGINRPQHF. CDR3 nucleotide sequence: TGTGCCAGCCGGGGGGGGATTAATCGGCCCCAGCATTTT.

In its sample, this clonotype was seen many times. The rearrangement uses TRBV15 and TRBJ2-5; D is ambiguous. V lost 0 bases and J lost 7, with 12 bases in between. The germline CDR1 and CDR2 sequences are LNHNV and YYDKDF (reference sequence). The CDR3 covers 14 residues. The CDR3: CATSRDRGFGTQYF. CDR3 sequence (DNA): TGTGCCACCAGCAGAGATCGAGGCTTTGGGACCCAGTACTTC.

The chain couples TRBV7-9 to TRBJ1-4; 7 nucleotides match TRBD1. The V and J ends lost 5 bases and 3 bases, in that order; junction bases with no gene match: 3. The CDR3 sequence is 14 residues long. Germline V gene lookup returns CDR1 SEHNR and CDR2 FQNEAQ (reference sequence). The CDR3 loop is CASSRTGSNEKLFF. As DNA, the CDR3 is TGTGCCAGCAGCCGGACAGGTTCTAATGAAAAACTGTTTTTT.

Ten or more counts support this clonotype. The J gene is TRBJ2-7, the V gene TRBV4-1; possible D gene TRBD1, 6 bases. The CDR3 consists of 14 residues. The V end lost 5 bases, the J end lost 2 bases, and 13 bases lay between the germline ends. Per germline, CDR1 MGHRA and CDR2 YSYEKL. CDR3 sequence reads: CASSSGQSAYEQYF. In DNA, the CDR3 is TGCGCCAGCAGCTCCGGACAGAGCGCCTACGAGCAGTACTTC.

This clonotype was recorded at least ten times. The chain is built from TRBV27 and TRBJ2-5, with D possibly TRBD2 on 6 matching bases. The germline CDR1 and CDR2 sequences are MNHEY and SMNVEV (reference sequence). V lost 8 bases, J lost 8 bases, and 12 bases lay in between. The CDR3 is 11 amino acids. The CDR3 reads CASYGGDTQYF. The CDR3 DNA reads TGTGCCAGCTATGGCGGGGATACCCAGTACTTC.

This clonotype has ten or more counts. The rearrangement links TRBV2 to TRBJ1-5, with a tentative D call TRBD1 (5 bases). Germline assignment: CDR1 SNHLY and CDR2 FYNNEI. V was cut by 8 bases and J by 7 bases, with 12 bases left in between. The CDR3 consists of 12 residues. The CDR3 DNA reads TGTGCCAGCGTACAGGAGGGGCAGCCCCAGCATTTT. Its translation is CASVQEGQPQHF.

This clonotype occurred many times. The J gene is TRBJ2-6, the V gene TRBV9, with D maybe TRBD1 (5 bases). CDR3 size: 19 residues. V lost 2 bases, J lost 0 bases, and 18 bases lay in between. Germline loops: CDR1 SGDLS, CDR2 YYNGEE. Written as DNA, the CDR3 is TGTGCCAGCAGCGTTCCCCTTAAGGGGTTTAGCTCTGGGGCCAACGTCCTGACTTTC. Amino acid sequence: CASSVPLKGFSSGANVLTF. Complete variable domain (other parts from reference TRBV9 and TRBJ2-6): DSGVTQTPKHLITATGQRVTLRCSPRSGDLSVYWYQQSLDQGLQFLIQYYNGEERAKGNILERFSAQQFPDLHSELNLSSLELGDSALYFCASSVPLKGFSSGANVLTFGAGSRLTVL.

In its sample, this clonotype was seen many times. V usage is TRBV7-9 and J usage is TRBJ1-2, with TRBD1 identical over 8 bases. Looked up from germline, CDR1 is SEHNR and CDR2 is FQNEAQ (reference sequence). The CDR3 extends over 13 amino acids. Trimming cost V 5 bases and J 6 bases; bases outside gene matches: 5. This CDR3 reads CASSRTGGNGYTF. DNA of the CDR3: TGTGCCAGCAGCCGTACAGGGGGGAATGGCTACACCTTC. The full variable domain, completed using reference TRBV7-9 and TRBJ1-2, is DTGVSQNPRHKITKRGQNVTFRCDPISEHNRLYWYRQTLGQGPEFLTYFQNEAQLEKSRLLSDRFSAERPKGSFSTLEIQRTEQGDSAMYLCASSRTGGNGYTFGSGTRLTVV.

This clonotype was counted a single time. This chain connects TRBV29-1 to TRBJ1-1; TRBD1 matches 7 bases. Per the germline V gene, CDR1 is SQVTM and CDR2 is ANQGSEA. The CDR3 spans 14 residues. After removal of 3 bases from V and 4 bases from J, the junction contained 8 bases not matched to a gene. In nucleotides, the CDR3 is TGCAGCGTTGAGTTCGGACAGGCGAGCACTGAAGCTTTCTTT. Its protein product is CSVEFGQASTEAFF.

This chain links TRBV29-1 with TRBJ2-1; 7 bases fit TRBD1. V was pared by 5 bases and J by 7 bases, with 5 bases of the junction left unmatched. CDR1 SQVTM and CDR2 ANQGSEA come from the germline V gene. The CDR3 extends over 12 amino acids. CDR3 in amino acids: CSVRTGWNEQFF. For the CDR3, the DNA is TGCAGCGTTAGGACAGGATGGAATGAGCAGTTCTTC.

This clonotype was recorded many times. V is TRBV4-1 and J is TRBJ1-3, with D possibly matching TRBD1 (5 bases). The germline V gene has CDR1 MGHRA and CDR2 YSYEKL. V was cut by 6 bases and J by 0 bases, with 12 bases left in between. The CDR3 is 15 residues long. This CDR3 reads CASRLQANSGNTIYF. Written as DNA, the CDR3 is TGCGCCAGCAGACTACAGGCCAACTCTGGAAACACCATATATTTT.